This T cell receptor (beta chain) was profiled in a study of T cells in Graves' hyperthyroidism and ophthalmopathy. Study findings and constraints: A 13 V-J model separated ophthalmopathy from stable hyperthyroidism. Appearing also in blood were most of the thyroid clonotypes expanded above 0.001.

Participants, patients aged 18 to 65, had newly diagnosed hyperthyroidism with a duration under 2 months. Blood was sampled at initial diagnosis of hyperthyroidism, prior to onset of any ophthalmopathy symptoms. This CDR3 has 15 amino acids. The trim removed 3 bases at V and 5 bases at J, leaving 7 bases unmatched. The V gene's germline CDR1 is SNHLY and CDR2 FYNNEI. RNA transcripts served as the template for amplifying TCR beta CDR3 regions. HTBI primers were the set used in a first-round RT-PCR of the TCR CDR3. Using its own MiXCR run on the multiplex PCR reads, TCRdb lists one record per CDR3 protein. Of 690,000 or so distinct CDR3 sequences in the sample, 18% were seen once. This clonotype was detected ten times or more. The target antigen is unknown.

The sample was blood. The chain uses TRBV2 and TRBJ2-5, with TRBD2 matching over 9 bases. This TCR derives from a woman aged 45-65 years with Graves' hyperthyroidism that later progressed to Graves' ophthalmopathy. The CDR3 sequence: CASSELGGGAETQYF. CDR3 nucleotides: TGTGCCAGCAGTGAGCTCGGCGGGGGGGCCGAGACCCAGTACTTC.